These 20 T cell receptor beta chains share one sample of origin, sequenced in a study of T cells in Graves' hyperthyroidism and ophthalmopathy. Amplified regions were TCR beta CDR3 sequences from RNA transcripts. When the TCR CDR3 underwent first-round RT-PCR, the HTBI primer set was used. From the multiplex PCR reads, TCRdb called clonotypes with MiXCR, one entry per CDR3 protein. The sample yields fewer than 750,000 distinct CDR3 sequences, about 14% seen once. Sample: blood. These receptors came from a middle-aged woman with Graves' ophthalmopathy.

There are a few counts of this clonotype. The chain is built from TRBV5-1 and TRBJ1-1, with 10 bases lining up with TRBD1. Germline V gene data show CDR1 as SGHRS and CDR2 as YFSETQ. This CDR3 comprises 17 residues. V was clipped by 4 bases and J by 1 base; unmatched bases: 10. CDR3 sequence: CASSPLTGGGGNTEAFF. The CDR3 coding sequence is TGCGCCAGCAGCCCACTGACAGGGGGCGGTGGGAACACTGAAGCTTTCTTT. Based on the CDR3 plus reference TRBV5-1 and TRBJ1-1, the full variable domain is KAGVTQTPRYLIKTRGQQVTLSCSPISGHRSVSWYQQTPGQGLQFLFEYFSETQRNKGNFPGRFSGRQFSNSRSEMNVSTLELGDSALYLCASSPLTGGGGNTEAFFGQGTRLTVV.

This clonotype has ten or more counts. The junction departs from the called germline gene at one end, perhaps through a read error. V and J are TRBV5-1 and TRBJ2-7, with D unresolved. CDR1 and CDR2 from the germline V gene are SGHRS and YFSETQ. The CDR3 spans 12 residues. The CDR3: CASSSSRYERYF. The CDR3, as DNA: TGCGCCAGCAGCAGTAGTCGATACGAGCGGTACTTC.

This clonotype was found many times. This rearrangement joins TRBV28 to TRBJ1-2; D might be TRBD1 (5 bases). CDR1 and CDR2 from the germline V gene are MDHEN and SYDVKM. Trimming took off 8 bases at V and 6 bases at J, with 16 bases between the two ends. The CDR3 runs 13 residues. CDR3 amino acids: CASLPGGAHGYTF. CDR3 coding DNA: TGTGCCAGCCTTCCCGGCGGGGCCCATGGCTACACCTTC.

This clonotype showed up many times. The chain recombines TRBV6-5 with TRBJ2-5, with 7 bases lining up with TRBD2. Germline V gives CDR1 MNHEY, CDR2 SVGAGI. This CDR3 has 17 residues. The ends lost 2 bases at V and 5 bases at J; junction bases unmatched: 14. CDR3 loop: CASSYGYDTGGRETQYF. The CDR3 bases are TGTGCCAGCAGTTACGGTTATGATACGGGAGGCCGGGAGACCCAGTACTTC.

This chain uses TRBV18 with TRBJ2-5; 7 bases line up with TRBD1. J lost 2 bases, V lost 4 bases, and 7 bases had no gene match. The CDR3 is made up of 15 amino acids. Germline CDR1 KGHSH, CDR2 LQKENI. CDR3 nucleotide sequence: TGTGCCAGCTCACGGCAGACAGGGCCTCAAGAGACCCAGTACTTC. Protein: CASSRQTGPQETQYF.

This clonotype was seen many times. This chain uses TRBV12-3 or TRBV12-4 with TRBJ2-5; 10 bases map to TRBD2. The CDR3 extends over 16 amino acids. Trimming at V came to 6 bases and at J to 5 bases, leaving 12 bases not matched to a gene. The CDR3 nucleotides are TGTGCCAGCAGCCCTGCAGCGGGAGGGCCGGGGGAGACCCAGTACTTC. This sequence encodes CASSPAAGGPGETQYF.

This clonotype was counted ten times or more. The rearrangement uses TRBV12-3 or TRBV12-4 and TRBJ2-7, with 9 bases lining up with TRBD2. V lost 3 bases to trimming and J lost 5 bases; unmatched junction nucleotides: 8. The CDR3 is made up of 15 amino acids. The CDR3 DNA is TGTGCCAGCAGTTTCGGGGTAGCGGGAGTTGACGAGCAGTACTTC. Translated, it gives CASSFGVAGVDEQYF.

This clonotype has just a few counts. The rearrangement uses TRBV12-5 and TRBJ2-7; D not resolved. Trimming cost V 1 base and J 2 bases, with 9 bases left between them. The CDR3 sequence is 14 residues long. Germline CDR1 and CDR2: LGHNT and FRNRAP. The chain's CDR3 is CASGLAGPAYEQYF. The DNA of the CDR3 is TGTGCTAGTGGTTTGGCCGGGCCAGCCTACGAGCAGTACTTC.

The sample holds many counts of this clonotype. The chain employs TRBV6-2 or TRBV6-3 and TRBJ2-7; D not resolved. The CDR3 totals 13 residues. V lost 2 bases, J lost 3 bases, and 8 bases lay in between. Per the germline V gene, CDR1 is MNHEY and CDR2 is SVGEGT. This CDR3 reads CASSYQENYEQYF. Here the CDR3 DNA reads TGTGCCAGCAGTTACCAGGAGAACTACGAGCAGTACTTC.

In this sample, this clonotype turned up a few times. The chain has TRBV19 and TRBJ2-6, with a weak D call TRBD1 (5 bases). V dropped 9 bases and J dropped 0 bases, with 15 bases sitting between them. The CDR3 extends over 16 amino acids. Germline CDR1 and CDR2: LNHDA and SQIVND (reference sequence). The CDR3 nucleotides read TGTGCCAGCCTTAACGACAGAGTCTCTGGGGCCAACGTCCTGACTTTC. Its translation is CASLNDRVSGANVLTF.

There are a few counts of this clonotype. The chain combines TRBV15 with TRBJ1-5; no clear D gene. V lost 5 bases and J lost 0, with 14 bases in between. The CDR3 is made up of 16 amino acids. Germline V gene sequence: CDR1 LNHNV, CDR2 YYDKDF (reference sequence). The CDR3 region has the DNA TGTGCCACCAGCCCTGTTGTTCGGGATAGCAATCAGCCCCAGCATTTT. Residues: CATSPVVRDSNQPQHF.

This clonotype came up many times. The chain's CDR3 is CASSPSRGSTEAFF. CDR3 nucleotides: TGTGCCAGCAGCCCGAGTAGAGGGAGCACTGAAGCTTTCTTT. This chain uses TRBV7-2 with TRBJ1-1; no clear D. Germline assignment: CDR1 SGHTA and CDR2 FQGNSA. The ends were cut back, 5 bases at V and 4 bases at J, with 14 bases in the middle. CDR3 length: 14 residues.

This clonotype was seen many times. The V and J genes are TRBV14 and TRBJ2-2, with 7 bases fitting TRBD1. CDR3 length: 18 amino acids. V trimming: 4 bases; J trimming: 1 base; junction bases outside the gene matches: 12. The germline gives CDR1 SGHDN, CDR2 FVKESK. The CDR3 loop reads CASSPRPSRGQNTGELFF. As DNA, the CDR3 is TGTGCCAGCAGCCCTCGGCCCTCGAGGGGGCAGAACACCGGGGAGCTGTTTTTT.

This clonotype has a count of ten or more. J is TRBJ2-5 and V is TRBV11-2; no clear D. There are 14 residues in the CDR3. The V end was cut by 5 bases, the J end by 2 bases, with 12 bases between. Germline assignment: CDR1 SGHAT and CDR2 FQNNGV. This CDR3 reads CASSPRSPQETQYF. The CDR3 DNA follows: TGTGCCAGCAGCCCCCGCAGTCCACAAGAGACCCAGTACTTC. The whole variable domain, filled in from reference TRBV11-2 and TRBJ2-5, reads EAGVAQSPRYKIIEKRQSVAFWCNPISGHATLYWYQQILGQGPKLLIQFQNNGVVDDSQLPKDRFSAERLKGVDSTLKIQPAKLEDSAVYLCASSPRSPQETQYFGPGTRLLVL.

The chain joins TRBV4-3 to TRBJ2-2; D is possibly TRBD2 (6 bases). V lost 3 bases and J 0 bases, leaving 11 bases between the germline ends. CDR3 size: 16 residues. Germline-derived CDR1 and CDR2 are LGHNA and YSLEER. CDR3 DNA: TGCGCCAGCAGCCAGGAGCGGGCAGCGAACACCGGGGAGCTGTTTTTT. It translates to CASSQERAANTGELFF.

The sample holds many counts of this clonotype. The CDR3 coding sequence is TGTGCCAGCAGCTTAGATCGGGGACACTATGGCTACACCTTC. Protein sequence: CASSLDRGHYGYTF. The chain recombines TRBV11-3 with TRBJ1-2; perhaps TRBD1 as D (5 bases). The CDR3 is made up of 14 amino acids. Per the germline V gene, CDR1 is SGHNT and CDR2 is YENEEA. Trimming pared 0 bases from V and 3 bases from J, leaving 8 bases between.

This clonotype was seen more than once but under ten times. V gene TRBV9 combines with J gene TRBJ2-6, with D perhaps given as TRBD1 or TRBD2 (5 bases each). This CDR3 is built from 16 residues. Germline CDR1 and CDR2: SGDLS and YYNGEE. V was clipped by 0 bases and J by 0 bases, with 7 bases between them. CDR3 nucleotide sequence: TGTGCCAGCAGCGTAGGGGGGTCCTCTGGGGCCAACGTCCTGACTTTC. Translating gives CASSVGGSSGANVLTF.

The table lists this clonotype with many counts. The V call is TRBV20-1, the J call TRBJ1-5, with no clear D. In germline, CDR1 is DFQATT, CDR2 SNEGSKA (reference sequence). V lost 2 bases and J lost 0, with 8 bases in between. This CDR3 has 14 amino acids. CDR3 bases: TGCAGTGCTAGAATGGAGTATAGCAATCAGCCCCAGCATTTT. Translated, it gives CSARMEYSNQPQHF.

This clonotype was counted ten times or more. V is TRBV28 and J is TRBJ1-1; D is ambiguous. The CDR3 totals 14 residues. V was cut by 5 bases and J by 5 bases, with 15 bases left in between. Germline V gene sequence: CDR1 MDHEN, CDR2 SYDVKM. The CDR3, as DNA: TGTGCCAGCAGTCTCCATATCGTAGGAACTGAAGCTTTCTTT. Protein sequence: CASSLHIVGTEAFF. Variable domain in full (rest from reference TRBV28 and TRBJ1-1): DVKVTQSSRYLVKRTGEKVFLECVQDMDHENMFWYRQDPGLGLRLIYFSYDVKMKEKGDIPEGYSVSREKKERFSLILESASTNQTSMYLCASSLHIVGTEAFFGQGTRLTVV.

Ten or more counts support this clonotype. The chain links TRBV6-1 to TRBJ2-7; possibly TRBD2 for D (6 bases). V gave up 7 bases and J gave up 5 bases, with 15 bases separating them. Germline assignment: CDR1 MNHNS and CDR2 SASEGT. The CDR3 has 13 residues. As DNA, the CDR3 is TGTGCCAGCACCCTGGGAGGTATCAACGAGCAGTACTTC. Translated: CASTLGGINEQYF.